One TCR beta chain is described in this entry. Its cognate antigen is unknown. The sample belongs to a study of shared clonotypes between healthy human individuals. Findings and caveats of the study: Naive subsets usually exceeded memory subsets in estimated richness. A handful of donors showed sharing of about 4.6% of naive CD4 clonotypes. Non-shared clonotypes had lower generation probabilities than those shared by all four donors.

Germline CDR1 is SGHTS and CDR2 is YDEGEE. Trimming at V came to 0 bases and at J to 0 bases, leaving 1 base not matched to a gene. This CDR3 region has 16 residues. Every immunoSEQ plate was one replicate of a subset's evenly spread DNA. Sequencing used immunoSEQ multiplex PCR; TCRdb keeps in-frame clones, though not all of them. The data contain about 770,000 clones, roughly 72% of them seen just once; the ten biggest clones take up more than 1.5%. The material sequenced was memory CD4+ T cells sorted from blood. The sample's subset: CD45RA-negative fraction. The TCR originated in a woman between 25 and 40 years old in good health. The chain couples TRBV5-8 to TRBJ2-3; TRBD2 agrees at 10 bases. The CDR3 DNA reads as TGTGCCAGCAGCTTGGTACTAGCGGGAAGCACAGATACGCAGTATTTT. It specifies CASSLVLAGSTDTQYF.